Sequencing of this T cell receptor (beta chain) was carried out in a study of blood T cells in healthy people across ages. Study as a whole: When template switching was applied, about one barcoded beta molecule was captured per two T cells. Study-wide results and caveats: Long-lived donors exceeded aged donors in naive CD4+ cells and diversity.

Remarks on this clonotype: Its specificity is unknown.

The use of a sample-barcoded 5' primer and a J-beta primer mix characterized a second PCR of roughly 7 to 11 cycles. All samples gave at least 2.5 million CDR3-containing paired-end reads. One entry per CDR3 protein results from TCRdb running MiXCR on the 5' RACE reads. The sample lists approximately 1,000,000 distinct CDR3 sequences, 30% to 40% seen once, with around 13% in the top ten. The CDR3 is 14 residues long. Looked up from germline, CDR1 is MNHEY and CDR2 is SMNVEV (reference sequence). V lost 2 bases to trimming and J lost 4 bases, with 11 bases between them. The V gene is TRBV27, the J gene TRBJ1-2; no clear D. The receptor was derived from a man between 18 and 29 years old in good health. Sequencing used blood. Here the CDR3 reads CASSLVGAAYGYTF. The CDR3 DNA reads TGTGCCAGCAGTTTAGTGGGCGCTGCCTATGGCTACACCTTC.